This TCR beta chain is from a study of regulatory T cells in long-lasting Graves disease. Study results and caveats: Persistent disease exhibited a predilection for TRBV28, TRBJ1-2 and TRBJ2-5. Between persistent patients, thousands of public clonotypes were shared, exceeding the approximately 990 shared between new patients.

This clonotype was seen repeatedly, ten times or more. Its antigen is unknown. Time point defined: newly diagnosed GD, antithyroid drugs for less than 3 months. RNA extracted from PBMCs served as the sequencing template. As collected, the peripheral blood samples measured 8 to 9 milliliters each and went into EDTA tubes. Trimming removed 1 base from V and 2 bases from J, with 9 bases in between. Germline V CDR1 and CDR2: LGHDT, YNNKEL (reference sequence). The CDR3 runs to 14 residues. According to the study, TCR beta libraries were built with iRepertoire HTBI primers and CDR3-region Arm-PCR. One entry per CDR3 protein, called by TCRdb with MiXCR from the multiplex PCR reads. This sample yields approximately 480,000 distinct CDR3 sequences, of which about 16% are seen a single time; 10% to 15% belongs to the top ten. A further study also used this sample, focusing on T cells in Graves' hyperthyroidism and ophthalmopathy.

The chain recombines TRBV3-1 with TRBJ2-7, with D perhaps TRBD2 (5 bases). The sequenced sample was peripheral blood mononuclear cells (PBMCs), obtained at new diagnosis, from a patient treated with antithyroid drugs. This clonotype originated in a man in his forties with Graves disease. In DNA, the CDR3 is TGTGCCAGCAGCCAAGGAGTCGGGACCTACGAGCAGTACTTC. It is translated as CASSQGVGTYEQYF.